This T cell receptor (beta chain) is from a study of tumor and adjacent non-tumor tissue in lung cancer (dated by TCRdb to the late 2010s). Regarding the research as a whole: The cohort included about eleven adenocarcinoma, a couple of squamous cell carcinoma and 1 small cell lung cancer patients. A total of roughly 130,000,000 productive TCRbeta reads were generated by sequencing, corresponding to an average of approximately 4.5 million reads per sample. Among the approximately 15 patients, ages ranged from about 30 to 80 years, around ten were men and 5 were women, and disease was TNM stage I to III. Using bulk TCRbeta repertoires from roughly 14 lung cancer patients, the study set lung tumor tissue side by side with matched distant non-tumor lung tissue. More than 25 paired specimens, one tumor and one normal lung sample per patient, were profiled by TCRbeta CDR3 sequencing.

This clonotype was recorded many times. The antigen it binds to is not known. Base qualities are missing; no much larger clone stands one base away. Library method: multiplex PCR. TCRdb lists the instrument as Illumina HiSeq 2500. TCRbeta libraries were constructed through three rounds of nested PCR with primers (Table S4) according to protocols adapted from ARM-PCR. Before sequencing, PCR products in the 200-500 bp range were cut out of the gel and cleaned up using the QIAquick gel extraction kit. As for the original processing: Reads were cleaned using Trimmomatic, were merged into complete CDR3 sequences using FLASH, and were assigned to V(D)J germline segments using MiTCR. Clonal diversity was calculated as the inverse Simpson's index using VDJtools. In-frame sequences lacking a premature stop codon were counted as productive reads. TCRdb reprocessing: public reads trimmed at Q25 with fastp, clones called with MiXCR, in-frame beta chains kept. Merged by CDR3 protein, the rows form single entries marked with the most common genes and DNA. V and J calls and clone size were set by TCRdb, not the authors. Counted in this sample were around 82,000 distinct CDR3 sequences; 70% to 90% of them appeared once. Jointly, the top ten make up about half of the sample.

The full study reports these points: TCR diversity was significantly higher in younger patients, and greater tumor TCR diversity was associated with shorter overall survival and shorter disease-free survival. TCR diversity (inverse Simpson) was significantly higher in tumor than in normal lung tissue (roughly 430 vs 170, P = 0.0075, Mann-Whitney U test). In normal lung, the top 100 clones accounted for a significantly larger cumulative share of the repertoire than in tumor tissue. The methods do not name the sequencing platform or mention unique molecular identifiers. Because peripheral blood was not sequenced, the blood TCRbeta repertoires of the lung cancer patients in the study went unexamined. The cohort had only roughly 14 patients, and the authors noted that larger samples and more detailed clinical data are needed.

Bulk unsorted tissue served as the source for RNA extraction, and RNA quality was assessed using a NanoDrop ND-1000 and an Agilent 2100. Distant non-tumor tissue taken more than 3 cm from the tumor edge was used as the normal lung sample. The donors were newly diagnosed lung cancer patients admitted for thoracic surgery in China from August to November 2014 who had not received prior chemotherapy. Patients with previous radiotherapy or chemotherapy, or with another concurrent cancer, were excluded from the study. Pieces of surgical tissue measuring roughly 1-2.3 cm3 were kept in RNAlater solution and stored at -80 degrees C until use. Reading from cysteine to phenylalanine, the CDR3 counts 13 amino acids. This entry keeps only the CDR3 DNA: 39 bases, framed from base 1. As encoded in the germline V gene, CDR1 is MNHNS while CDR2 is SASEGT. The junction shows trimming of 4 bases on V and 7 bases on J, and the gene matches do not reach 4 bases of it.

Recombination joined TRBV6-1 with TRBJ2-1; the central 7 bases match TRBD1. The sequencing sample was made of distant non-tumor lung tissue. The receptor was derived from a man between 60 and 70 years old with non-small cell lung cancer. DNA sequence: TGTGCCAGCAGTGTTCAGGGGGTAAATGAGCAGTTCTTC. This yields the protein CASSVQGVNEQFF.